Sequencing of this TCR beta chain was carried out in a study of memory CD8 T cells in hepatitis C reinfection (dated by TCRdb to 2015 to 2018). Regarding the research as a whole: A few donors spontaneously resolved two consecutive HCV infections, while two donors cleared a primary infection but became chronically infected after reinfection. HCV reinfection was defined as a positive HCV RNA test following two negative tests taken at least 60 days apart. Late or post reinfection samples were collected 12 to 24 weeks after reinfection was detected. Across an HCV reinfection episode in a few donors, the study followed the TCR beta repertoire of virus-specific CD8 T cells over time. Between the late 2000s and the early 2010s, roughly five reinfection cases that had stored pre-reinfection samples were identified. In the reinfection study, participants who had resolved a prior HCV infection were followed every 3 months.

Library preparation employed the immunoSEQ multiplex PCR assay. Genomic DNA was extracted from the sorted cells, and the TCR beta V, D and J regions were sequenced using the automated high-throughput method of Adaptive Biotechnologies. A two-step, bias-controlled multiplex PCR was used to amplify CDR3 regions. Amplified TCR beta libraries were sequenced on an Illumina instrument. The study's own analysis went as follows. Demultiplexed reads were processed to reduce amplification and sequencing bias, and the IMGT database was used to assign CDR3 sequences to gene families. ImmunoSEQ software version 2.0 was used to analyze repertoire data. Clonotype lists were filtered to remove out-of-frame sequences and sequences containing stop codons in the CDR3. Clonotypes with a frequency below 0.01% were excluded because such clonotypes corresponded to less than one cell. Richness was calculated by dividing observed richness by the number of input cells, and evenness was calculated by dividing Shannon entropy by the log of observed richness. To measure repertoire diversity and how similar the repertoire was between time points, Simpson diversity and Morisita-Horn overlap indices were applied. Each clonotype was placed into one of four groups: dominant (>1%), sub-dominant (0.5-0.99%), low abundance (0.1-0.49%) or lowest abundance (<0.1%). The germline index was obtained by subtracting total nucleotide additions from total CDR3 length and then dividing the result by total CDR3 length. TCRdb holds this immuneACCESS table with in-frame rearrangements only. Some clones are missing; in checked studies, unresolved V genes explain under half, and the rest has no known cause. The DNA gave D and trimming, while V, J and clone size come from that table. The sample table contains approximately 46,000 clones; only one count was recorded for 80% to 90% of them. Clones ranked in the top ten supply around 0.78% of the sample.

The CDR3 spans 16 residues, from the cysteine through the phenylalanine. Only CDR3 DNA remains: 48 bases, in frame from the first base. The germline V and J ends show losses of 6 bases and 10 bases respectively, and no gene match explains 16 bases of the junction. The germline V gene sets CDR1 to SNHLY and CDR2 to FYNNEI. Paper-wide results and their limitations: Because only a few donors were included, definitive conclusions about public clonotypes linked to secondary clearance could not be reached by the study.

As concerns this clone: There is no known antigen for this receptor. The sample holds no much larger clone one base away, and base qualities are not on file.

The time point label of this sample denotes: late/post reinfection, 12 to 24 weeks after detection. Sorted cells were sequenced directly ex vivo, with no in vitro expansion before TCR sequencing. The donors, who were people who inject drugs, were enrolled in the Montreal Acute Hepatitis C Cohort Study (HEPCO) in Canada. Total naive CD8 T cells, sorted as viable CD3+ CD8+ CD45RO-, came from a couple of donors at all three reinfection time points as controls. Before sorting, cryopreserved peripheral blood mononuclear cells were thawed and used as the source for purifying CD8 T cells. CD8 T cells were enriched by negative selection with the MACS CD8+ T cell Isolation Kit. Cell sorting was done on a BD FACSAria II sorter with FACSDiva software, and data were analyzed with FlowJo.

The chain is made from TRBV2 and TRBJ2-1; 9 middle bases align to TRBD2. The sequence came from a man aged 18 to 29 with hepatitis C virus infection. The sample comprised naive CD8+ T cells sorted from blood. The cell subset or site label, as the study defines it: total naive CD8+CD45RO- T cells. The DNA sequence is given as TGTGCCAGCAGGCCTCGACTAGCGGAGGCCTTACAGGAGCAGTTCTTC. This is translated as CASRPRLAEALQEQFF.